The clone carrying this TCR beta chain was seen at least ten times. Its antigen is unknown. Trimming cost V 6 bases and J 0 bases, with 10 bases left between them. CDR3 size: 14 residues. Germline-derived CDR1 and CDR2 are MNHEY and SVGEGT. This specimen belongs to a study of T cell repertoires in cytomegalovirus infection. The overall study: In public TCR beta signatures, there were indications of both CMV infection and matching HLA type. The study, taken as a whole, reports: Based on cumulative public TCR beta family frequency, carriers of CMV plus the relevant HLA were identified.

TCRdb fed the reads into MiXCR, producing one record per CDR3 protein. The profile shows 110,000 or so distinct CDR3 sequences, under 35% of them singletons. The chain employs TRBV6-2 or TRBV6-3 and TRBJ2-3; weak D call: TRBD1 (6 bases). Sequences were derived from CD8+ T cells from cultured PBMCs, sampled from culture after CMV antigen stimulation. This TCR was sampled from a human donor in good health (CMV status not recorded). Some clones in this sample may be carry-over from other donors' samples. The CDR3 sequence: CASSAGVSTDTQYF. CDR3 nucleotides: TGTGCCAGCAGCGCAGGGGTGAGCACAGATACGCAGTATTTT.